These 4 T cell receptor beta chains came from one sample sequenced in a study of blood T cell repertoires in COVID-19. Sequencing was performed with immunoSEQ multiplex PCR; in TCRdb, only in-frame clones are kept and a portion is missing. The sample records about 170,000 clones, under 90% being singletons. The sequenced sample was peripheral blood. Receptor source: a woman aged 80 or over with acute or convalescent COVID-19.

V and J are TRBV7-6 and TRBJ2-7; 8 bases are shared with TRBD1. CDR1 and CDR2 from the germline V gene are SGHVS and FNYEAQ. This CDR3 is built from 15 residues. With 4 bases clipped from V and 0 bases from J, the junction kept 5 bases outside the gene matches. CDR3 region: CASSSLQGGSYEQYF. The CDR3 nucleotides read TGTGCCAGCAGCTCCCTACAGGGGGGCTCCTACGAGCAGTACTTC.

The chain joins TRBV6-5 to TRBJ2-2; the D is unclear. V lost 6 bases, J lost 2 bases, and 13 bases lay in between. This CDR3 is built from 15 residues. Germline loops: CDR1 MNHEY, CDR2 SVGAGI. Here the CDR3 DNA reads TGTGCCAGCAGCAAAGCCGAGACAAACACCGGGGAGCTGTTTTTT. Translating gives CASSKAETNTGELFF.

J is TRBJ1-4 and V is TRBV21-1; TRBD1, the D gene given by the table, was not confirmed from the DNA. TRBV21-1 is annotated as a pseudogene. The CDR3 has 13 residues. The chain's CDR3 is CASSGQGNEKLFF. The CDR3 nucleotides read TGTGCCAGCAGTGGACAGGGAAATGAAAAACTGTTTTTT.

This clone has ten or more counts. The chain recombines TRBV24-1 with TRBJ2-2; 11 bases align to TRBD1. J lost 4 bases, V lost 4 bases, and 4 bases had no gene match. This CDR3 has 16 residues. Germline CDR1 KGHDR, CDR2 SFDVKD. The CDR3 protein is CATSDADRGPTGELFF. The DNA of the CDR3 is TGTGCCACCAGTGACGCGGACAGGGGGCCCACCGGGGAGCTGTTTTTT.